This T cell receptor (beta chain) comes out of a study of technical replicates of blood from a handful of donors. Generated by immunoSEQ multiplex PCR, the TCRdb table keeps only in-frame clones and is missing some. The data show about 70,000 clones, around 97% seen once. CDR3 length equals 13 residues. V gave up 8 bases and J gave up 5 bases, with 16 bases separating them. Germline loops: CDR1 MNHNS, CDR2 SASEGT. The TCR sequence derives from a human donor in good health. This sequence joins TRBV6-1 and TRBJ2-7, with a weak D call TRBD1 (5 bases). Sequenced sample: T cells isolated from PBMCs. CDR3 loop: CASRWVRVNEQYF. CDR3 coding DNA: TGTGCCAGCCGATGGGTCAGGGTTAACGAGCAGTACTTC.